Listed here are 12 T cell receptor beta chains from one sample, sequenced in a study of regulatory T cells in long-lasting Graves disease. CDR3-region Arm-PCR and iRepertoire HTBI primers produced the TCR beta libraries. One entry per CDR3 protein results from TCRdb running MiXCR on the multiplex PCR reads. The data show roughly 380,000 distinct CDR3 sequences, 16% seen once. Sample time point: newly diagnosed GD, antithyroid drugs for less than 3 months. There was RNA extracted from PBMCs, and the TCR library was made from it. This same sample was also part of a study on T cells in Graves' hyperthyroidism and ophthalmopathy.

The sample here was peripheral blood mononuclear cells (PBMCs), taken at new diagnosis, from a patient treated with antithyroid drugs. The receptors were sampled from a man in his forties or fifties with Graves disease.

About this clonotype: A much larger clone lies one base from this, so it may be a read error. The chain couples TRBV7-2 to TRBJ2-1; D possibly matches TRBD1 or TRBD2 (6 bases each). CDR1 SGHTA and CDR2 FQGNSA come from the germline V gene. The CDR3 runs 15 residues. V lost 6 bases and J 7 bases, leaving 19 bases between the germline ends. The CDR3, as DNA: TGTACCAGCAGTGTAGCTGGGGGGCAGGTAAATGAGCAGTTCTTC. Protein sequence: CTSSVAGGQVNEQFF.

In the case of this clonotype: An end of the junction does not agree with germline; a read error may underlie this. J is TRBJ1-6 and V is TRBV27, with 7 nucleotides matching TRBD1. In germline, CDR1 is MNHEY, CDR2 SMNVEV (reference sequence). The CDR3 covers 14 residues. CDR3 sequence reads: CASSLLGGYSPPHF. CDR3 sequence (DNA): TGTGCCAGCAGTTTACTAGGGGGCTATTCACCCCCCCACTTT.

This clonotype was recorded only once. A clone one base away is much larger, so this may be a read error. The V and J genes are TRBV6-1 and TRBJ2-6; perhaps D is TRBD1 or TRBD2 (5 bases each). V gave up 4 bases and J gave up 1 base, with 20 bases separating them. The CDR3 runs 19 residues. From germline, CDR1 is MNHNS and CDR2 SASEGT. The CDR3 is CASSVRGPRGRSGANVLTF. CDR3 in DNA: TGTGCCAGCAGTGTAAGGGGACCAAGGGGCCGGTCTGGGGCCAACGTCCTGACTTTC.

This clonotype was detected ten times or more. The CDR3 DNA is TGTGCCAGCAGCCCGGACTTAACTAACTATGGCTACACCTTC. Protein: CASSPDLTNYGYTF. The gene calls are TRBV2 and TRBJ1-2; D call uncertain. The germline gives CDR1 SNHLY, CDR2 FYNNEI. There are 14 residues in the CDR3. V lost 6 bases to trimming and J lost 0 bases, with 11 bases between them.

The chain combines TRBV11-1 with TRBJ2-3, with D hard to call. Germline V CDR1 and CDR2: SGHAT, FQDESV (reference sequence). With 6 bases removed from V and 4 bases from J, the gap between germline ends came to 14 bases. This CDR3 comprises 14 residues. The CDR3 is CASSPRWGSDTQYF. The CDR3 DNA follows: TGTGCCAGCAGTCCGCGGTGGGGTTCAGATACGCAGTATTTT.

In the case of this clonotype: Compared with germline, one end of the junction differs, possibly owing to a read error. The chain links TRBV12-3 or TRBV12-4 to TRBJ2-1; D remains ambiguous. This CDR3 has 13 amino acids. This CDR3 is CASSPRRYNGQFF. The DNA of the CDR3 is TGTGCCAGCAGTCCTAGACGATACAATGGGCAGTTCTTC.

This clonotype was recorded at least ten times. The V call is TRBV20-1, the J call TRBJ2-7; 11 bases map to TRBD1. This CDR3 spans 14 amino acids. V lost 5 bases, J lost 0 bases, and 3 bases stayed unmatched. Germline V gives CDR1 DFQATT, CDR2 SNEGSKA (reference sequence). CDR3 loop: CSAWDRGFSYEQYF. CDR3 sequence (DNA): TGCAGTGCTTGGGACAGGGGGTTCTCCTACGAGCAGTACTTC.

This clonotype was counted many times. The chain couples TRBV12-3 or TRBV12-4 to TRBJ2-2; 9 bases are a match to TRBD1. V gave up 1 base and J gave up 3 bases; unmatched junction bases: 0. The length of the CDR3 is 15 residues. The chain's CDR3 is CASSLGQGDTGELFF. For the CDR3, the DNA is TGTGCCAGCAGTTTAGGACAGGGGGACACCGGGGAGCTGTTTTTT.

This clonotype was seen a few times. The chain carries TRBV5-1 and TRBJ2-3; 14 nucleotides match TRBD2. Germline CDR1 is SGHRS and CDR2 is YFSETQ. V trimming: 3 bases; J trimming: 6 bases; junction bases outside the gene matches: 3. The CDR3 has 15 residues. CDR3 coding DNA: TGCGCCAGCAGCTGGACTAGCGGGGGGCCTGATACGCAGTATTTT. The encoded protein is CASSWTSGGPDTQYF.

V gene TRBV7-9 combines with J gene TRBJ2-3; no definite D call. This CDR3 is built from 12 residues. Trimming left V 7 bases short and J 6 bases short, with 11 bases between. Per germline, CDR1 SEHNR and CDR2 FQNEAQ (reference sequence). The CDR3 coding sequence is TGTGCCAGCACTCCCCTCCGGGATACGCAGTATTTT. This sequence encodes CASTPLRDTQYF.

The chain combines TRBV6-9 with TRBJ1-2, with D perhaps matching TRBD1 (5 bases). CDR1 MNHGY and CDR2 SVAAGI come from the germline V gene. This CDR3 is built from 16 residues. V was cut by 2 bases and J by 0 bases, with 13 bases left in between. The CDR3 sequence: CASSYPRDRTNYGYTF. The CDR3 coding sequence is TGTGCCAGCAGTTATCCGCGGGACCGTACTAACTATGGCTACACCTTC.

The chain couples TRBV30 to TRBJ1-5; 7 nucleotides agree with TRBD1. There are 14 residues in the CDR3. The junction had 4 bases not matched to a gene; V was cut back by 3 bases and J by 2 bases. Germline values: CDR1 GTSNPN, CDR2 SVGIG (reference sequence). The CDR3 is CAWSRGTGNQPQHF. For the CDR3, the DNA is TGTGCCTGGAGCCGAGGGACAGGCAATCAGCCCCAGCATTTT.